One sample yielded the 11 T cell receptor beta chains listed below, sequenced in a study of blood T cell repertoires in COVID-19. Data came from immunoSEQ multiplex PCR; TCRdb stores just in-frame clones and leaves some out. The table has a few hundred thousand clones, about 80% seen once. The sequencing input was PBMCs or T cells enriched from blood (not recorded which). Every receptor here comes from a woman in her 40s with acute COVID-19.

This clone was detected once. The V and J genes are TRBV7-2 and TRBJ2-1; 8 bases match TRBD2. V lost 3 bases, J lost 2 bases, and 6 bases stayed unmatched. This CDR3 comprises 16 residues. Germline V gene lookup returns CDR1 SGHTA and CDR2 FQGNSA. CDR3 coding DNA: TGTGCCAGCAGCTTTTTAGGCGGGGGGACCTACAATGAGCAGTTCTTC. Translated: CASSFLGGGTYNEQFF. Full variable domain (missing parts from reference TRBV7-2 and TRBJ2-1): GAGVSQSPSNKVTEKGKDVELRCDPISGHTALYWYRQSLGQGLEFLIYFQGNSAPDKSGLPSDRFSAERTGGSVSTLTIQRTQQEDSAVYLCASSFLGGGTYNEQFFGPGTRLTVL.

The V and J genes are TRBV30 and TRBJ2-5; a weak D match, TRBD2 (7 bases). With 0 bases removed from V and 5 bases from J, the gap between germline ends came to 16 bases. Germline assignment: CDR1 GTSNPN and CDR2 SVGIG (reference sequence). The CDR3 contains 15 residues. CDR3 region: CAWSVGGGLRETQYF. The CDR3 DNA is TGTGCCTGGAGTGTAGGCGGGGGCCTCCGGGAGACCCAGTACTTC.

This clone was recorded once. J is TRBJ2-7 and V is TRBV2; possibly TRBD1 for D (6 bases). Germline values: CDR1 SNHLY, CDR2 FYNNEI. The CDR3 covers 12 residues. Trimming stripped 8 bases from V and 2 bases from J, with 10 bases between. CDR3: CASRDTPYEQYF. The DNA for the CDR3 is TGTGCCAGCCGGGACACCCCCTACGAGCAGTACTTC. Full variable domain (missing parts from reference TRBV2 and TRBJ2-7): EPEVTQTPSHQVTQMGQEVILRCVPISNHLYFYWYRQILGQKVEFLVSFYNNEISEKSEIFDDQFSVERPDGSNFTLKIRSTKLEDSAMYFCASRDTPYEQYFGPGTRLTVT.

This clone was seen only once. CDR3: CASSLFGGTLNTEAFF. The CDR3 DNA is TGTGCCAGCAGTTTATTTGGTGGGACATTGAACACTGAAGCTTTCTTT. The chain employs TRBV27 and TRBJ1-1; maybe TRBD1 (6 bases). Looked up from germline, CDR1 is MNHEY and CDR2 is SMNVEV (reference sequence). Trimming removed 1 base at V and 0 bases at J, with 12 bases between. This CDR3 spans 16 amino acids.

With respect to this clone: At one boundary the junction diverges from the germline segment, which might be a read error. V and J are TRBV10-2 and TRBJ2-2, with a possible D match to TRBD2 (6 bases). The germline gives CDR1 WSHSY, CDR2 SAAADI. The CDR3 is 12 amino acids. As DNA, the CDR3 is TGCGCCAGCAGTGATAGTTCCGGGGGGCTGTTTTTT. Translated, it gives CASSDSSGGLFF.

This chain connects TRBV10-3 to TRBJ1-2, with TRBD1 matching 10 bases. Germline V gene data show CDR1 as ENHRY and CDR2 as SYGVKD. Germline trimming cut 4 bases from V and 7 bases from J; bases unmatched to any gene: 9. The CDR3 is made up of 15 amino acids. In nucleotides, the CDR3 is TGTGCCATCAGTGGGGACAGGGGTTATTTGGGTGGCTACACCTTC. Translating gives CAISGDRGYLGGYTF.

This chain uses TRBV7-2 with TRBJ1-6; 7 bases line up with TRBD1. V lost 3 bases and J lost 2; bases outside the gene matches: 4. From germline, CDR1 is SGHTA and CDR2 FQGNSA. This CDR3 spans 16 amino acids. The CDR3 loop reads CASSFVQGAYNSPLHF. The CDR3 nucleotides are TGTGCCAGCAGCTTCGTCCAGGGGGCCTATAATTCACCCCTCCACTTT.

The chain couples TRBV7-9 to TRBJ1-2, with D perhaps TRBD1 (5 bases). Trimming stripped 5 bases from V and 0 bases from J, with 13 bases between. There are 15 residues in the CDR3. The germline CDR1 and CDR2 sequences are SEHNR and FQNEAQ (reference sequence). DNA for the CDR3: TGTGCCAGCAGCACGCAGGGCTACCCTAACTATGGCTACACCTTC. It encodes CASSTQGYPNYGYTF. The full variable domain, its missing parts supplied by reference TRBV7-9 and TRBJ1-2, is DTGVSQNPRHKITKRGQNVTFRCDPISEHNRLYWYRQTLGQGPEFLTYFQNEAQLEKSRLLSDRFSAERPKGSFSTLEIQRTEQGDSAMYLCASSTQGYPNYGYTFGSGTRLTVV.

This rearrangement joins TRBV7-9 to TRBJ1-5; 8 nucleotides align to TRBD1. There are 16 residues in the CDR3. The V and J ends lost 1 base and 0 bases, in that order; junction bases with no gene match: 2. Germline CDR1 SEHNR, CDR2 FQNEAQ (reference sequence). CDR3 bases: TGTGCCAGCAGCTTAGTTGGACAGGGTAGCAATCAGCCCCAGCATTTT. It codes for CASSLVGQGSNQPQHF.

In nucleotides, the CDR3 is TGTGCCAGCAGCTCCGGACAGGGGACGTCGCAGCCCCAGCATTTT. The encoded protein is CASSSGQGTSQPQHF. V is TRBV3-1 (or the pseudogene TRBV3-2) and J is TRBJ1-5; 9 bases fit TRBD1. CDR3 length: 15 amino acids. The germline CDR1 and CDR2 sequences are LGHDT and YNNKEL (reference sequence). J lost 7 bases, V lost 5 bases, and 9 bases had no gene match.

The chain employs TRBV18 and TRBJ1-5; possible D gene TRBD1, 6 bases. This CDR3 contains 15 residues. V was trimmed by 4 bases and J by 5 bases, leaving 15 bases between them. CDR1 KGHSH and CDR2 LQKENI come from the germline V gene. The CDR3 loop is CASSQEQGRDQPQHF. CDR3 nucleotide sequence: TGTGCCAGCTCACAAGAACAGGGTCGGGATCAGCCCCAGCATTTT.